The rows below give T cell receptor beta chains drawn from one sample of a study of blood T cell repertoires in COVID-19. Profiled with immunoSEQ multiplex PCR; TCRdb holds only in-frame clones, not every one. Here the sample spans hundreds of thousands of clones, roughly 89% being singletons. Input material: PBMCs or T cells enriched from blood (not recorded which). The receptors here all came from a woman aged 45-65 years who had recovered from COVID-19. Each CDR3 is given with its conserved first and last residue. D genes are given only for firm matches. Clone size is given for some rows only: seen once, a few or many times, or a class if the clone is expanded.

CDR3	DNA	size	D	V	J
CASSSPYRVSYEQYF	TGTGCCAGCAGTTCCCCTTACAGGGTCTCCTACGAGCAGTACTTC	.	.	TRBV28	TRBJ2-7
CASSANFGNTIYF	TGTGCCAGCAGCGCAAACTTTGGAAACACCATATATTTT	.	.	TRBV9	TRBJ1-3
CASSPLAGGSGELFF	TGTGCCAGCAGCCCGCTAGCGGGGGGGTCCGGGGAGCTGTTTTTT	.	TRBD2	TRBV11-1	TRBJ2-2
CASSPTRDSNSNQPQHF	TGTGCCAGCAGTCCCACCCGGGACAGCAATAGTAATCAGCCCCAGCATTTT	.	TRBD1	TRBV27	TRBJ1-5
CASSSDREYRNTEAFF	TGCGCCAGCAGCTCGGACAGGGAATATAGGAACACTGAAGCTTTCTTT	.	TRBD1	TRBV5-1	TRBJ1-1
CASSFFDRVATQYF	TGTGCCAGCAGTTTTTTTGACAGGGTTGCGACCCAGTACTTC	.	TRBD1	TRBV6-5	TRBJ2-5
CASGTWETYGYTF	TGTGCTAGTGGCACTTGGGAGACCTATGGCTACACCTTC	few	.	TRBV12-5	TRBJ1-2
CASSLYGAGKETQYF	TGTGCCAGCAGTTTGTACGGAGCAGGGAAAGAGACCCAGTACTTC	.	.	TRBV27	TRBJ2-5
CASSQVLTGGNSPLHF	TGTGCCAGCAGCCAAGTGTTGACAGGGGGCAATTCACCCCTCCACTTT	once	TRBD1	TRBV3-1/TRBV3-2	TRBJ1-6
CASTHPAAGHNEQFF	TGTGCCAGCACCCACCCGGCAGCGGGCCACAATGAGCAGTTCTTC	.	.	TRBV11-2	TRBJ2-1
CASSSGVLGATNYGYTF	TGTGCCAGCAGTTCCGGGGTACTGGGGGCTACTAACTATGGCTACACCTTC	.	.	TRBV28	TRBJ1-2
CASSPRDRAYEQYF	TGTGCCAGTAGTCCTCGGGACAGAGCCTACGAGCAGTACTTC	once	TRBD1	TRBV19	TRBJ2-7
CASSSDSREKLFF	TGTGCCAGCAGTTCCGACAGCCGTGAAAAACTGTTTTTT	.	.	TRBV27	TRBJ1-4
CASHTGAVNEKLFF	TGTGCCAGCCATACTGGGGCGGTAAATGAAAAACTGTTTTTT	.	.	TRBV6-5	TRBJ1-4
CASSPDSYRGYTF	TGTGCCAGCAGCCCCGACTCTTACCGGGGCTACACCTTC	.	.	TRBV14	TRBJ1-2
CASKFRDRVCVSNQPQHF	TGCGCCAGCAAGTTTCGGGACAGGGTGTGTGTTAGCAATCAGCCCCAGCATTTT	few	TRBD1	TRBV10-1	TRBJ1-5
CATSDPYDSGYGYTF	TGTGCCACCAGTGACCCTTATGACAGTGGCTATGGCTACACCTTC	.	.	TRBV24-1	TRBJ1-2
CASSGPGGGYSPLHF	TGTGCCAGCAGTGGGCCGGGGGGAGGTTATTCACCCCTCCACTTT	few	.	TRBV25-1	TRBJ1-6
CASSEVPIQGSLGGYTF	TGTGCCAGCAGTGAAGTTCCGATACAGGGGTCCCTCGGGGGCTACACCTTC	.	TRBD1	TRBV6-1	TRBJ1-2
CASSLARGANTGELFF	TGTGCCAGCAGCTTGGCAAGGGGCGCGAACACCGGGGAGCTGTTTTTT	.	.	TRBV5-4	TRBJ2-2
CASSLEVGTGLGYTF	TGTGCCAGCAGCTTGGAAGTTGGGACAGGGCTTGGCTACACCTTC	.	TRBD1	TRBV5-5	TRBJ1-2
CASIPRRGSSGNTIYF	TGCGCCAGCATCCCCCGAAGAGGCTCGTCTGGAAACACCATATATTTT	.	.	TRBV23-1	TRBJ1-3
CAWSTDRALANEQFF	TGTGCCTGGAGTACGGACAGGGCGTTGGCCAATGAGCAGTTCTTC	.	TRBD1	TRBV30	TRBJ2-1
CASRSTGSSTEAFF	TGTGCCAGCAGGTCGACAGGGTCGTCCACTGAAGCTTTCTTT	once	TRBD1	TRBV9	TRBJ1-1
CAPDRGIDYSYEQYF	TGTGCCCCCGACCGGGGTATCGATTACTCCTACGAGCAGTACTTC	once	.	TRBV6-4	TRBJ2-7
CSVEGTGEQYF	TGCAGCGTTGAAGGGACAGGGGAGCAGTACTTC	.	TRBD1	TRBV29-1	TRBJ2-7
CASTQGDSMNTEAFF	TGTGCCAGCACCCAAGGCGATTCCATGAACACTGAAGCTTTCTTT	.	.	TRBV7-9	TRBJ1-1
CSALGWANEQYF	TGCAGCGCCTTGGGTTGGGCCAACGAGCAGTACTTC	.	.	TRBV29-1	TRBJ2-7
CASSATSGGAREQYF	TGTGCCAGCAGCGCAACTAGCGGGGGGGCCCGCGAGCAGTACTTC	.	TRBD2	TRBV9	TRBJ2-7